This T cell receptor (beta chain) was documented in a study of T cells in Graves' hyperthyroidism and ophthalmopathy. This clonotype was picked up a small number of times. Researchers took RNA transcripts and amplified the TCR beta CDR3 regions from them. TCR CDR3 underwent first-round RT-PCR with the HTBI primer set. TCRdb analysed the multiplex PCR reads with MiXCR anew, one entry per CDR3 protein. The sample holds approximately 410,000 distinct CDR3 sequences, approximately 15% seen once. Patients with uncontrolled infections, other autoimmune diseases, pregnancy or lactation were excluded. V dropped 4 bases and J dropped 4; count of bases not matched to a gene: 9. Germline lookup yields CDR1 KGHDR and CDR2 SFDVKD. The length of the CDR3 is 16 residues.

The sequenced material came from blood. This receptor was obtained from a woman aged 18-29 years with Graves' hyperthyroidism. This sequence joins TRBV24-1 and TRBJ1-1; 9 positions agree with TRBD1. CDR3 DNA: TGTGCCACCAGTGAGGGGACAGGGACGTTCTGCACTGAAGCTTTCTTT. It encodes CATSEGTGTFCTEAFF.